These 22 T cell receptor beta chains came from one sample sequenced in a study of cytomegalovirus exposure and HLA in healthy donors (dated by TCRdb to about 2017). Library preparation was by the immunoSEQ multiplex PCR assay. A mixture of 60 forward primers for TCR Vbeta segments and 13 reverse primers for TCR Jbeta segments was used in the multiplex PCR. The table was pulled from immuneACCESS by TCRdb, which kept in-frame rearrangements only. Such tables lose some clones; where checked, under half of the loss comes from unresolved V genes, and the rest has no known cause. The sample yields over 150,000 clones; around 77% were counted once. Over 1.3% of the sample goes to the ten largest clones. The sample comprised PBMCs. The receptors originated from a man between 60 and 70 years old in good health and CMV-seronegative.

This clone was recorded a few times. The genes are TRBV7-2 and TRBJ2-1; 8 bases fit TRBD2. The trim removed 6 bases at V and 2 bases at J, leaving 6 bases unmatched. Germline V gene lookup returns CDR1 SGHTA and CDR2 FQGNSA. CDR3 size: 15 residues. The CDR3 reads CASRPPGGAYNEQFF. CDR3 nucleotides: TGTGCCAGCAGGCCGCCGGGGGGGGCCTACAATGAGCAGTTCTTC.

The chain combines TRBV5-5 with TRBJ2-3; 7 nucleotides align to TRBD1. Germline CDR1 SGHKS, CDR2 YYEKEE (reference sequence). The CDR3 length is 14 residues. The junction had 5 bases not matched to a gene; V was cut back by 4 bases and J by 3 bases. The CDR3 DNA is TGTGCCAGCAGCCCCCGACAGGGAACAGATACGCAGTATTTT. This encodes CASSPRQGTDTQYF.

The chain couples TRBV10-1 to TRBJ1-1; maybe TRBD1 (6 bases). V shed 3 bases and J shed 9 bases, with 14 bases lying between them. This CDR3 is 13 amino acids long. Germline CDR1 WNHNN, CDR2 SYGVQD (reference sequence). The CDR3 is CASSESGGAKAFF. In DNA, the CDR3 is TGCGCCAGCAGTGAATCCGGGGGGGCTAAAGCTTTCTTT.

This clone came up a few times. The V gene is TRBV5-8, the J gene TRBJ1-3; D is unclear. The CDR3 sequence is 11 residues long. V lost 0 bases and J 10 bases, leaving 5 bases between the germline ends. Germline lookup yields CDR1 SGHTS and CDR2 YDEGEE. The CDR3 protein is CASSLAVTIYF. The DNA of the CDR3 is TGTGCCAGCAGCTTGGCCGTGACCATATATTTT.

The V gene is TRBV4-3, the J gene TRBJ2-3; tentatively, D is TRBD1 (6 bases). V lost 4 bases to trimming and J lost 1 base, with 18 bases between them. From germline, CDR1 is LGHNA and CDR2 YSLEER. CDR3 length: 17 residues. Written as DNA, the CDR3 is TGCGCCAGCAGCCCTCTGATTTCCGCAGGGGGCACAGATACGCAGTATTTT. Protein product: CASSPLISAGGTDTQYF.

The chain has TRBV27 and TRBJ1-2; D might be TRBD1 (5 bases). The germline V gene encodes CDR1 MNHEY and CDR2 SMNVEV (reference sequence). The CDR3 extends over 17 amino acids. The V and J ends lost 3 bases and 1 base respectively, with 18 bases between them. The CDR3, as DNA: TGTGCCAGCAGTTTTACCGTCTCCGTCAGGGATAACTATGGCTACACCTTC. This sequence encodes CASSFTVSVRDNYGYTF.

As regards this clone: An end of the junction does not agree with germline; a read error may underlie this. This sample includes further DNA sequences coding for the same CDR3. The rearrangement links TRBV28 to TRBJ2-6; possible D gene TRBD2, 7 bases. Germline V gives CDR1 MDHEN, CDR2 SYDVKM. The CDR3 has 15 amino acids. The CDR3 here is CASEGGPTGANVLTF. The CDR3 bases are TGTGCCAGCGAGGGAGGGCCTACGGGGGCCAACGTCCTGACCTTC.

This rearrangement joins TRBV6-5 to TRBJ2-1; D gene ambiguous. V was cut by 7 bases and J by 2 bases, with 12 bases left in between. Germline-derived CDR1 and CDR2 are MNHEY and SVGAGI. The length of the CDR3 is 14 residues. For the CDR3, the DNA is TGTGCCAGCACCCCCCCGGGTCCCTACAATGAGCAGTTCTTC. Residues: CASTPPGPYNEQFF.

This chain joins TRBV29-1 and TRBJ2-1; 9 nucleotides match TRBD2. Trimming took 6 bases from V and 5 from J; bases not matched to a gene: 8. This CDR3 comprises 14 residues. Germline values: CDR1 SQVTM, CDR2 ANQGSEA. In nucleotides, the CDR3 is TGCAGCGTCGGGCCTCGACTAGCGGACAATGAGCAGTTCTTC. As protein: CSVGPRLADNEQFF.

This rearrangement joins TRBV27 to TRBJ2-7, with D tentatively TRBD1 (5 bases). V lost 8 bases and J lost 2, with 28 bases in between. The CDR3 is made up of 18 amino acids. In germline, CDR1 is MNHEY, CDR2 SMNVEV (reference sequence). The CDR3, as DNA: TGTGCCAGCCGCCCACCCCCCGTAGTCCCACAGGTCCCCTACGAGCAGTACTTC. Translation gives CASRPPPVVPQVPYEQYF.

V gene TRBV7-2 combines with J gene TRBJ1-2; possible D gene TRBD1, 5 bases. Germline V CDR1 and CDR2: SGHTA, FQGNSA. This CDR3 is built from 14 residues. Trimming shortened V by 0 bases and J by 6 bases, and 11 bases separated the two germline ends. DNA for the CDR3: TGTGCCAGCAGCTTAGCGGGCGGGGGTGATGGCTACACCTTC. It encodes CASSLAGGGDGYTF. Complete variable domain (other parts from reference TRBV7-2 and TRBJ1-2): GAGVSQSPSNKVTEKGKDVELRCDPISGHTALYWYRQSLGQGLEFLIYFQGNSAPDKSGLPSDRFSAERTGGSVSTLTIQRTQQEDSAVYLCASSLAGGGDGYTFGSGTRLTVV.

Comments on this clone: Different DNA sequences within this sample yield the same CDR3. The V and J genes are TRBV5-1 and TRBJ1-1; 7 nucleotides agree with TRBD1. Germline trimming cut 4 bases from V and 1 base from J; bases unmatched to any gene: 4. CDR3 length: 14 amino acids. Germline lookup yields CDR1 SGHRS and CDR2 YFSETQ. The CDR3 region is CASSLGQPNTEAFF. CDR3 DNA sequence: TGCGCCAGCAGCCTGGGACAGCCGAACACTGAAGCTTTCTTT.

The CDR3: CASTRGGGGTDTQYF. As DNA, the CDR3 is TGCGCCAGCACCCGGGGGGGCGGGGGCACAGATACGCAGTATTTT. J is TRBJ2-3 and V is TRBV5-1; 8 bases line up with TRBD2. The CDR3 extends over 15 amino acids. J lost 1 base, V lost 6 bases, and 7 bases had no gene match. Per germline, CDR1 SGHRS and CDR2 YFSETQ.

This clone was observed a single time. The chain joins TRBV19 to TRBJ1-5; TRBD1 matches 7 bases. Germline V gene data show CDR1 as LNHDA and CDR2 as SQIVND (reference sequence). V was pared by 1 base and J by 7 bases, with 7 bases of the junction left unmatched. The CDR3 runs 15 residues. In DNA, the CDR3 is TGTGCCAGTAGTATAGGACAGGGAGGAGGCCAGCCCCAGCATTTT. Encoded protein: CASSIGQGGGQPQHF.

V and J are TRBV4-2 and TRBJ2-3; D might be TRBD1 (6 bases). The ends were cut back, 0 bases at V and 5 bases at J, with 15 bases in the middle. Germline lookup yields CDR1 LGHNA and CDR2 YNFKEQ. This CDR3 contains 16 residues. The CDR3 spells CASSQDGRQGIDTQYF. The CDR3 DNA reads TGTGCCAGCAGCCAAGATGGTCGGCAGGGGATAGATACGCAGTATTTT.

This clone was seen a few times. V and J are TRBV9 and TRBJ2-3, with 12 bases lining up with TRBD2. V dropped 4 bases and J dropped 4; count of bases not matched to a gene: 10. The germline gives CDR1 SGDLS, CDR2 YYNGEE. The CDR3 is 17 amino acids. CDR3 DNA sequence: TGTGCCAGCAGCACGGGACTAGCGGGCCGCGGTTCAGATACGCAGTATTTT. This codes for CASSTGLAGRGSDTQYF.

The chain is built from TRBV5-4 and TRBJ1-2; D not resolved. The germline V and J ends were trimmed by 0 bases and 3 bases, with 6 bases remaining between them. This CDR3 is built from 13 residues. Germline V gene data show CDR1 as SGHNT and CDR2 as YYREEE (reference sequence). DNA for the CDR3: TGTGCCAGCAGCTTGGGGGGAGACTATGGCTACACCTTC. It yields the protein CASSLGGDYGYTF. The variable domain in full, completed from reference TRBV5-4 and TRBJ1-2, reads ETGVTQSPTHLIKTRGQQVTLRCSSQSGHNTVSWYQQALGQGPQFIFQYYREEENGRGNFPPRFSGLQFPNYSSELNVNALELDDSALYLCASSLGGDYGYTFGSGTRLTVV.

J is TRBJ2-7 and V is TRBV28; a weak D match, TRBD1 (5 bases). The CDR3 spans 14 residues. Per germline, CDR1 MDHEN and CDR2 SYDVKM. The germline V and J ends were trimmed by 4 bases and 2 bases, with 12 bases remaining between them. The CDR3 DNA reads as TGTGCCAGCAGTTGGGGCCTTGGAACCTACGAGCAGTACTTC. It yields the protein CASSWGLGTYEQYF. The full variable domain, its missing parts supplied by reference TRBV28 and TRBJ2-7, is DVKVTQSSRYLVKRTGEKVFLECVQDMDHENMFWYRQDPGLGLRLIYFSYDVKMKEKGDIPEGYSVSREKKERFSLILESASTNQTSMYLCASSWGLGTYEQYFGPGTRLTVT.

V and J are TRBV6-5 and TRBJ1-1, with a possible D match to TRBD1 (6 bases). Germline CDR1 and CDR2: MNHEY and SVGAGI. V lost 7 bases and J lost 6, with 21 bases in between. The CDR3 runs 15 residues. The CDR3 region has the DNA TGTGCCAGCAAGACCGCGGGGGGCATTTCAGCTGAAGCTTTCTTT. Its protein is CASKTAGGISAEAFF.

The gene calls are TRBV5-6 and TRBJ2-7, with TRBD1 matching 9 bases. The CDR3 loop spans 19 amino acids. The germline V gene has CDR1 SGHDT and CDR2 YYEEEE. Trimming took 1 base from V and 3 from J; bases not matched to a gene: 17. CDR3: CASSLSRYNRGQGSYEQYF. For the CDR3, the DNA is TGTGCCAGCAGCTTGAGTAGATATAACAGGGGGCAAGGGAGCTACGAGCAGTACTTC.

The CDR3 loop reads CASSLTGAAGDRNYGYTF. CDR3 DNA sequence: TGTGCCAGCAGTTTAACGGGCGCGGCCGGGGACAGGAACTATGGCTACACCTTC. The V and J genes are TRBV28 and TRBJ1-2; 8 nucleotides line up with TRBD1. The germline gives CDR1 MDHEN, CDR2 SYDVKM. The length of the CDR3 is 18 residues. J lost 2 bases, V lost 2 bases, and 13 bases had no gene match.

This rearrangement joins TRBV2 to TRBJ2-7, with 7 bases fitting TRBD1. Germline CDR1 reads SNHLY; CDR2 reads FYNNEI. The CDR3 contains 13 residues. J was trimmed by 3 bases and V by 6 bases; bases with no gene match: 5. The CDR3 coding sequence is TGTGCCAGCAGCAGGGGACAGCTCTACGAGCAGTACTTC. Translated, it gives CASSRGQLYEQYF.